This passage covers 26 T cell receptor beta chains from one sample sequenced in a study of human T cells and chemical hapten exposure. TCRdb used MiXCR to reprocess the RACE reads, holding one entry per CDR3 protein. The data contain around 110,000 distinct CDR3 sequences, approximately 11% of them singletons. Time point noted: patch test 3, about 24 weeks after DPC sensitization. Treatment defined: therapeutic diphenylcyclopropenone sensitization with weekly scalp DPC. The sequences come from whole blood, collected in connection with sensitization to the hapten diphenylcyclopropenone (DPC). These receptors originate from a woman in her 50s with alopecia areata. Some clones in this sample may be carry-over from other donors' samples.

The chain couples TRBV30 to TRBJ2-7, with TRBD1 matching over 10 bases. Germline V gives CDR1 GTSNPN, CDR2 SVGIG (reference sequence). The CDR3 has 14 residues. With 5 bases clipped from V and 4 bases from J, the junction kept 8 bases outside the gene matches. CDR3 sequence reads: CAWGTGTGEYEQYF. The CDR3 bases are TGTGCCTGGGGTACCGGGACAGGGGAGTACGAGCAGTACTTC. Filled out from reference TRBV30 and TRBJ2-7, the complete variable domain reads SQTIHQWPATLVQPVGSPLSLECTVEGTSNPNLYWYRQAAGRGLQLLFYSVGIGQISSEVPQNLSASRPQDRQFILSSKKLLLSDSGFYLCAWGTGTGEYEQYFGPGTRLTVT.

With regard to this clonotype: A read error may be the cause here, since a much bigger clone is one base away. The chain joins TRBV20-1 to TRBJ2-3; 9 bases are a match to TRBD2. Germline lookup yields CDR1 DFQATT and CDR2 SNEGSKA (reference sequence). The CDR3 covers 15 residues. CDR3 sequence: CSAILSGSLTDTKYF. The CDR3, as DNA: TGCAGTGCCATACTTAGCGGGAGTCTAACAGATACGAAGTATTTT.

The CDR3 sequence is CSVEGQDYGYTF. The CDR3 region has the DNA TGCAGCGTTGAGGGGCAGGATTATGGCTACACCTTC. V is TRBV29-1 and J is TRBJ1-2; possibly TRBD1 for D (5 bases). V dropped 3 bases and J dropped 5 bases, with 10 bases sitting between them. The CDR3 is 12 amino acids. Germline CDR1 SQVTM, CDR2 ANQGSEA.

There are many counts of this clonotype. This rearrangement joins TRBV5-1 to TRBJ2-3; tentatively, D is TRBD1 (6 bases). Germline V gene sequence: CDR1 SGHRS, CDR2 YFSETQ. The CDR3 is 16 amino acids. Trimming stripped 0 bases from V and 0 bases from J, with 11 bases between. The CDR3 protein is CASSLVGASSTDTQYF. The CDR3 nucleotides are TGCGCCAGCAGCTTGGTGGGGGCCTCTAGCACAGATACGCAGTATTTT.

This clonotype was seen at least ten times. V and J are TRBV20-1 and TRBJ2-3; perhaps TRBD2 as D (5 bases). CDR1 DFQATT and CDR2 SNEGSKA come from the germline V gene (reference sequence). V lost 2 bases, J lost 0 bases, and 15 bases lay in between. The CDR3 spans 16 residues. In DNA, the CDR3 is TGCAGTGCTAGAACCGGGATCTCGCGGAGCACAGATACGCAGTATTTT. This translates into CSARTGISRSTDTQYF.

This clonotype was detected ten times or more. The chain uses TRBV11-2 and TRBJ2-4; the match to TRBD2 covers 12 bases. The CDR3 totals 17 residues. V was pared by 5 bases and J by 5 bases, with 10 bases of the junction left unmatched. Germline V CDR1 and CDR2: SGHAT, FQNNGV. The DNA of the CDR3 is TGTGCCAGCAGCACATGGACTAGCGGGGAGCCCGAAAACATTCAGTACTTC. It specifies CASSTWTSGEPENIQYF.

The chain carries TRBV7-9 and TRBJ2-7; 9 bases fit TRBD2. This CDR3 comprises 15 residues. Germline CDR1 is SEHNR and CDR2 is FQNEAQ (reference sequence). After removal of 1 base from V and 6 bases from J, the junction contained 7 bases not matched to a gene. The CDR3 nucleotides read TGTGCCAGCAGCTTAGATGGCGCGGGAGGGGGCGAGCAGTACTTC. Its translation: CASSLDGAGGGEQYF.

This clonotype came up many times. The CDR3: CASSLVRGNTEAFF. The CDR3 DNA reads as TGTGCCAGCAGTTTAGTCAGAGGGAACACTGAAGCTTTCTTT. This rearrangement joins TRBV28 to TRBJ1-1; D gene uncertain. V shed 2 bases and J shed 1 base, with 8 bases lying between them. The length of the CDR3 is 14 residues. Germline V gives CDR1 MDHEN, CDR2 SYDVKM.

This clonotype has just a few counts. V is TRBV6-5 and J is TRBJ2-3, with D possibly matching TRBD2 (5 bases). Per germline, CDR1 MNHEY and CDR2 SVGAGI. The CDR3 is 11 amino acids. Trimming took 5 bases from V and 10 from J, leaving 10 bases between them. As DNA, the CDR3 is TGTGCCAGCAGTGAGGGAAAAGCGCAGTATTTT. Translation gives CASSEGKAQYF.

This clonotype was counted only a few times. This sequence joins TRBV29-1 and TRBJ1-1; a possible D gene is TRBD1 (6 bases). V gave up 5 bases and J gave up 5 bases, with 9 bases separating them. The CDR3 loop spans 11 amino acids. Germline CDR1 reads SQVTM; CDR2 reads ANQGSEA. Here the CDR3 DNA reads TGCAGCGTTACAGGGCGGACTGAAGCTTTCTTT. Its protein is CSVTGRTEAFF.

This clonotype has just a few counts. The rearrangement uses TRBV12-3 or TRBV12-4 and TRBJ2-6; D not certain. The CDR3 extends over 15 amino acids. V was clipped by 5 bases and J by 0 bases, with 8 bases between them. CDR3 sequence reads: CASSPRFSGANVLTF. The DNA for the CDR3 is TGTGCCAGCAGTCCCCGGTTCTCTGGGGCCAACGTCCTGACTTTC.

V usage is TRBV28 and J usage is TRBJ2-1; D remains ambiguous. Trimming pared 6 bases from V and 4 bases from J, leaving 13 bases between. The CDR3 length is 14 residues. Per germline, CDR1 MDHEN and CDR2 SYDVKM. For the CDR3, the DNA is TGTGCCAGCAGACCTTCCGGTCTATACAATGAGCAGTTCTTC. Its translation is CASRPSGLYNEQFF. The full variable domain, rest sourced from reference TRBV28 and TRBJ2-1, is DVKVTQSSRYLVKRTGEKVFLECVQDMDHENMFWYRQDPGLGLRLIYFSYDVKMKEKGDIPEGYSVSREKKERFSLILESASTNQTSMYLCASRPSGLYNEQFFGPGTRLTVL.

In DNA form, the CDR3 reads TGTGCCAGCAGGGTGGGCGGGGCCCAGGAGACCCAGTACTTC. Encoded protein: CASRVGGAQETQYF. This chain joins TRBV12-3 or TRBV12-4 and TRBJ2-5; TRBD2 is a possible D gene (6 bases). Trimming took 6 bases from V and 5 from J, leaving 16 bases between them. The CDR3 runs 14 residues.

Ten or more counts support this clonotype. The chain is built from TRBV10-2 and TRBJ2-7; D possibly corresponds to TRBD2 (5 bases). Germline CDR1 reads WSHSY; CDR2 reads SAAADI. This CDR3 region has 13 residues. V dropped 6 bases and J dropped 3 bases, with 12 bases sitting between them. The CDR3 DNA sequence: TGCGCCAGCAGCGACGGACTGTTCTACGAGCAGTACTTC. Translated, it gives CASSDGLFYEQYF.

The chain is built from TRBV2 and TRBJ1-5; TRBD1 agrees at 8 bases. This CDR3 is 15 amino acids long. Germline V gene lookup returns CDR1 SNHLY and CDR2 FYNNEI. Trimming took 6 bases from V and 7 from J; bases not matched to a gene: 11. The CDR3 reads CASRQGQGIWQPQHF. The CDR3 region has the DNA TGTGCCAGCAGACAAGGACAGGGCATCTGGCAGCCCCAGCATTTT.

This clonotype was observed at least ten times. The chain carries TRBV7-2 and TRBJ1-5; D not resolved. CDR1 is SGHTA and CDR2 is FQGNSA in the germline V gene. The CDR3 extends over 14 amino acids. Trimming pared 4 bases from V and 6 bases from J, leaving 13 bases between. The CDR3 sequence: CASSSKLGFQPQHF. Here the CDR3 DNA reads TGTGCCAGCAGCTCTAAACTAGGGTTTCAGCCCCAGCATTTT.

This chain uses TRBV6-5 with TRBJ1-5, with no clear D. The germline V gene encodes CDR1 MNHEY and CDR2 SVGAGI. Trimming took 4 bases from V and 5 from J, leaving 12 bases between them. The CDR3 contains 14 residues. The CDR3 loop is CASSLRPSDQPQHF. CDR3 DNA: TGTGCCAGCAGTTTGCGACCGAGCGATCAGCCCCAGCATTTT.

Regarding this clonotype: A much larger clone lies a single base off, so this may be a read error. The chain links TRBV11-2 to TRBJ2-3; D is undetermined. The germline V gene has CDR1 SGHAT and CDR2 FQNNGV. The CDR3 loop spans 11 amino acids. DNA of the CDR3: TGTGTCAGCTTAACGGGAGATACGCAGTATTTT. Protein sequence: CVSLTGDTQYF.

The chain employs TRBV12-3 or TRBV12-4 and TRBJ2-3, with 9 bases that match TRBD2. With 6 bases clipped from V and 4 bases from J, the junction kept 5 bases outside the gene matches. The CDR3 is made up of 14 amino acids. The CDR3 DNA is TGTGCCAGCAGAAATAGCGGGGGATCAGATACGCAGTATTTT. Translating it yields CASRNSGGSDTQYF.

The rearrangement uses TRBV28 and TRBJ2-7; no firm D call. V lost 4 bases, J lost 6 bases, and 7 bases lay in between. The germline V gene has CDR1 MDHEN and CDR2 SYDVKM. The CDR3 contains 11 residues. The CDR3 DNA follows: TGTGCCAGCAGTTCCCTGGCCGAGCAGTACTTC. Amino acids: CASSSLAEQYF. The whole variable domain, filled in from reference TRBV28 and TRBJ2-7, reads DVKVTQSSRYLVKRTGEKVFLECVQDMDHENMFWYRQDPGLGLRLIYFSYDVKMKEKGDIPEGYSVSREKKERFSLILESASTNQTSMYLCASSSLAEQYFGPGTRLTVT.

This clonotype was picked up many times. The chain employs TRBV6-5 and TRBJ2-7; D possibly corresponds to TRBD2 (8 bases). There are 15 residues in the CDR3. Germline CDR1 and CDR2: MNHEY and SVGAGI. Deletions cut 8 bases from V and 4 bases from J, with 21 bases between. CDR3 in DNA: TGTGCCAGCTTACTCCAGCGGGAGACAGGGTACGAGCAGTACTTC. This translates into CASLLQRETGYEQYF.

Only a few counts were recorded for this clonotype. This chain links TRBV18 with TRBJ2-5; D is unclear. The germline CDR1 and CDR2 sequences are KGHSH and LQKENI. This CDR3 region has 14 residues. The V end was cut by 0 bases, the J end by 7 bases, with 12 bases between. The CDR3 spells CASSPPSGVGTQYF. Written as DNA, the CDR3 is TGTGCCAGCTCACCACCGTCGGGTGTTGGGACCCAGTACTTC.

This clonotype appeared a few times. The chain is built from TRBV5-4 and TRBJ1-1; D gene unclear. With 4 bases removed from V and 4 bases from J, the gap between germline ends came to 8 bases. Germline V lookup: CDR1 SGHNT, CDR2 YYREEE (reference sequence). The CDR3 runs 12 residues. The CDR3 is CASSIDRTEAFF. The CDR3 DNA is TGTGCCAGCAGCATCGATCGCACTGAAGCTTTCTTT.

This chain links TRBV5-1 with TRBJ1-1; the D gene is possibly TRBD1 (6 bases). V gave up 0 bases and J gave up 5 bases, with 11 bases separating them. Germline V gene sequence: CDR1 SGHRS, CDR2 YFSETQ. The CDR3 extends over 14 amino acids. The CDR3 bases are TGCGCCAGCAGCTTGGAGGGGGGAAGGACTGAAGCTTTCTTT. Translated, it gives CASSLEGGRTEAFF.

The chain is built from TRBV29-1 and TRBJ1-1; 9 bases agree with TRBD1. Germline V gives CDR1 SQVTM, CDR2 ANQGSEA. The J segment lost 5 bases and the V segment lost 6 bases, leaving 10 bases of the junction unmatched. The CDR3 contains 14 residues. CDR3 amino acids: CSVSRTGGGTEAFF. Here the CDR3 DNA reads TGCAGCGTCTCGAGAACAGGGGGCGGGACTGAAGCTTTCTTT.

This clonotype was counted at least ten times. This chain joins TRBV20-1 and TRBJ2-3, with TRBD1 identical over 10 bases. The V gene end was trimmed by 3 bases and the J gene end by 6 bases; junction bases not matched to a gene: 9. CDR1 and CDR2 from the germline V gene are DFQATT and SNEGSKA (reference sequence). The CDR3 has 15 residues. The CDR3: CSASPGTGVADTQYF. CDR3 DNA sequence: TGCAGTGCTAGTCCCGGGACAGGGGTAGCGGATACGCAGTATTTT.